Listed below are T cell receptor beta chains from one sample, sequenced in a study of shared clonotypes between healthy human individuals. Libraries were prepared by immunoSEQ multiplex PCR; TCRdb keeps only in-frame clonotypes and omits some of them. The table lists nearly 2 million clones, roughly 95% of them singletons. Sequenced: naive CD8+ T cells sorted from blood. The receptors here all came from a man between 18 and 29 years old in good health. Both conserved end residues are part of each CDR3. A D gene is named only where the DNA matches it firmly. Size is omitted from some rows. Given values are once, few, many or a class for expanded clones.

TRBJ2-3,once,NA,TRBV27,12,CASSHRSDTQYF,TGTGCCAGCAGCCACAGATCAGATACGCAGTATTTT
TRBJ2-7,few,NA,TRBV7-6,15,CASSLASGTTYEQYF,TGTGCCAGCAGCTTGGCGTCCGGGACAACCTACGAGCAGTACTTC
TRBJ2-7,NA,NA,TRBV6-5,13,CASSYSVSYEQYF,TGTGCCAGCAGTTACTCGGTCAGCTACGAGCAGTACTTC
TRBJ2-1,NA,TRBD1,TRBV27,15,CASSILQGLSNEQFF,TGTGCCAGCAGTATACTACAGGGGTTATCGAATGAGCAGTTCTTC
TRBJ2-2,NA,NA,TRBV15,11,CATRSTGELFF,TGTGCCACCAGGTCCACCGGGGAGCTGTTTTTT
TRBJ2-7,few,NA,TRBV5-1,14,CASSLAGGPYEQYF,TGCGCCAGCAGCTTGGCCGGGGGTCCCTACGAGCAGTACTTC
TRBJ2-7,NA,NA,TRBV4-3,15,CASSQDPQGRVEQYF,TGCGCCAGCAGCCAAGACCCACAGGGGAGGGTGGAGCAGTACTTC
TRBJ1-2,NA,NA,TRBV19,14,CASSIDLDGHGYTF,TGTGCCAGTAGTATAGATCTCGACGGCCATGGCTACACCTTC
TRBJ1-6,NA,NA,TRBV27,16,CASSLGAMTYNSPLHF,TGTGCCAGCAGTTTGGGGGCGATGACCTATAATTCACCCCTCCACTTT
TRBJ1-2,NA,TRBD1,TRBV9,16,CASSEPGQGGLYGYTF,TGTGCCAGCAGCGAGCCGGGACAGGGGGGGTTGTATGGCTACACCTTC
TRBJ2-2,NA,NA,TRBV4-3,19,CASSQDGGDTDTSTGELFF,TGCGCCAGCAGCCAAGATGGGGGGGACACCGATACTTCAACCGGGGAGCTGTTTTTT
TRBJ1-3,NA,TRBD1,TRBV13,14,CASSSDRDGNTIYF,TGTGCCAGCAGCTCCGACAGGGATGGAAACACCATATATTTT
TRBJ2-7,NA,NA,TRBV5-1,13,CASSLASTYEQYF,TGCGCCAGCAGCTTGGCATCGACCTACGAGCAGTACTTC
TRBJ2-2,NA,NA,TRBV7-6,13,CASSQGYTGELFF,TGTGCCAGCAGTCAGGGGTACACCGGGGAGCTGTTTTTT
TRBJ1-4,NA,TRBD1,TRBV2,16,CASVRGGTANNEKLFF,TGTGCCAGCGTCCGGGGTGGGACAGCAAATAATGAAAAACTGTTTTTT
TRBJ2-5,NA,NA,TRBV5-4,13,CASSPTDQETQYF,TGTGCCAGCAGCCCGACAGATCAAGAGACCCAGTACTTC
TRBJ2-3,NA,NA,TRBV5-1,15,CASRGGLTHTDTQYF,TGCGCCAGCAGGGGGGGGCTCACTCACACAGATACGCAGTATTTT
TRBJ2-7,NA,NA,TRBV10-2,12,CASSESSYEQYF,TGCGCCAGCAGTGAGTCGTCGTACGAGCAGTACTTC
TRBJ2-2,NA,TRBD1,TRBV5-6,16,CASSLGGQGGTGELFF,TGTGCCAGCAGCTTGGGCGGACAGGGTGGCACCGGGGAGCTGTTTTTT
TRBJ2-7,NA,TRBD1,TRBV7-9,14,CASSLRDRVYEQYF,TGTGCCAGCAGCTTAAGGGACAGGGTGTACGAGCAGTACTTC
TRBJ1-2,NA,NA,TRBV28,13,CASSLNRDYGYTF,TGTGCCAGCAGTTTGAACCGGGACTATGGCTACACCTTC
TRBJ1-4,once,NA,TRBV5-4,14,CASSLEQGSEKLFF,TGTGCCAGCAGCTTGGAACAGGGTTCTGAAAAACTGTTTTTT